Here is one T cell receptor beta chain with its context. The sample is drawn from a study of T cells after yellow fever vaccination. TCRdb re-called the 5' RACE reads with MiXCR, one entry per CDR3 protein. The sample records approximately 130,000 distinct CDR3 sequences, approximately 16% being singletons. V was pared by 6 bases and J by 10 bases, with 19 bases between. The length of the CDR3 is 13 residues. The starting material was CD8+ T cells sorted from PBMCs, obtained 5 days after the yellow fever booster vaccination. This rearrangement joins TRBV12-3 or TRBV12-4 to TRBJ2-7; TRBD1 is a possible D gene (5 bases). This clonotype was obtained from a man aged 18 to 30 who received the YFV17D yellow fever vaccine. The DNA for the CDR3 is TGTGCCAGCAGCTCTGAGTCGGTAGGGGAACAGTACTTC. It codes for CASSSESVGEQYF.